This T cell receptor (beta chain) was sequenced in a study of CD8+CD57+ T cells in acquired aplastic anemia. Study-level information: Mean yield of DNA from sorted CD4+ and CD8+ cells was roughly 3.2 ug.

Selection for sequencing was limited to patients who had shown CD8+CD57+ cell expansion by flow cytometry. At the time of blood sampling, patients had not yet received any therapy. Broader study findings: About 28 sequences, all CD8+ CDR3, were shared between patients and controls.

The CDR3 consists of 11 residues. Germline loops: CDR1 SQVTM, CDR2 ANQGSEA. Trimming removed 8 bases from V and 0 bases from J, with 8 bases in between. The TCR beta profiling, which covered VDJ combination and CDR3 sequence, was carried out using genomic DNA as the template. TCRdb called the reads again in MiXCR, with one record for every CDR3 protein. The sample holds around 130,000 distinct CDR3 sequences, 58% seen once. Details on this clonotype: No antigen is known for it.

Sequencing was performed on sorted CD4+, CD8+, or CD8+CD57+ T cells (not recorded which) from PBMCs. V usage is TRBV29-1 and J usage is TRBJ2-7, with D hard to call. This TCR was sampled from a human donor with aplastic anemia. The CDR3 loop is CSPQSSYEQYF. The CDR3 nucleotides are TGCAGCCCTCAGTCCTCCTACGAGCAGTACTTC.